The 3 T cell receptor beta chains presented below share a single source sample, sequenced in a study of T cell responses to AZD1222 COVID-19 vaccine. The table came from immunoSEQ multiplex PCR; TCRdb's copy has only in-frame clones and leaves some out. The sample records about 130,000 clones, around 92% being singletons. The input for sequencing was peripheral blood, taken on day 0 of AZD1222 vaccination. The receptors here all came from an adult in good health.

This chain uses TRBV10-3 with TRBJ1-5; 8 nucleotides align to TRBD1. The CDR3 contains 16 residues. V lost 0 bases to trimming and J lost 2 bases; unmatched junction nucleotides: 3. Germline CDR1 and CDR2: ENHRY and SYGVKD. Here the CDR3 reads CAISESTGGGNQPQHF. The CDR3 DNA reads TGTGCCATCAGTGAGTCAACAGGGGGTGGCAATCAGCCCCAGCATTTT.

The V call is TRBV19, the J call TRBJ2-3; 7 bases are shared with TRBD2. After removal of 5 bases from V and 5 bases from J, the junction contained 13 bases not matched to a gene. CDR3 length: 16 amino acids. Per germline, CDR1 LNHDA and CDR2 SQIVND (reference sequence). CDR3 nucleotide sequence: TGTGCCAGTAGTCCAAGAGGCGGGGGAAAGAGAGATACGCAGTATTTT. This sequence encodes CASSPRGGGKRDTQYF.

Worth noting for this clone: This CDR3 is also generated by other DNA sequences in the sample. This sequence joins TRBV6-2 or TRBV6-3 and TRBJ2-7; possibly TRBD1 or TRBD2 for D (5 bases each). The CDR3 spans 11 residues. Trimming removed 2 bases from V and 7 bases from J, with 6 bases in between. Per the germline V gene, CDR1 is MNHEY and CDR2 is SVGEGT. The CDR3 bases are TGTGCCAGCAGTTACGGGGGTGAGCAGTACTTC. Translation gives CASSYGGEQYF.